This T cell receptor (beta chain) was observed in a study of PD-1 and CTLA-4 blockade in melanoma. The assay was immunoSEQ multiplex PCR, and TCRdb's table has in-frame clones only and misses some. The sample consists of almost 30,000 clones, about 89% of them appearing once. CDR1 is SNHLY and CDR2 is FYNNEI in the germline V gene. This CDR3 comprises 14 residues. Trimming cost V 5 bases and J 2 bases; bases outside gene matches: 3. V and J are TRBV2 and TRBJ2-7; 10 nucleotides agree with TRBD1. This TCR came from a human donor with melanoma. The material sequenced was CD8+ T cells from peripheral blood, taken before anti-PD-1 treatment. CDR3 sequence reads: CASSPGQGAYEQYF. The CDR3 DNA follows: TGTGCCAGCAGTCCTGGACAGGGGGCCTACGAGCAGTACTTC.